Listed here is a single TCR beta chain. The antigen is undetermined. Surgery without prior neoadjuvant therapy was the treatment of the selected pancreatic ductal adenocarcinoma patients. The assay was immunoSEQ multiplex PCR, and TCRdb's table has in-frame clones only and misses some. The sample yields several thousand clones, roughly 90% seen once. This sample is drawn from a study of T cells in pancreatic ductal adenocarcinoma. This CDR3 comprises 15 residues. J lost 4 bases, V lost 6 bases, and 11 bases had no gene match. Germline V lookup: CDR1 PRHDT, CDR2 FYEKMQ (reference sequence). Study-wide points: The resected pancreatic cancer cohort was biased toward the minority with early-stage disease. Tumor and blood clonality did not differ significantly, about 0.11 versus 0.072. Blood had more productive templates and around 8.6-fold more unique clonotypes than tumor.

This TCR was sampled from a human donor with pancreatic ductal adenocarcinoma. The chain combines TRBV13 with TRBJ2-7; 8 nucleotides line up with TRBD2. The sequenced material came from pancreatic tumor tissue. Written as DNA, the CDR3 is TGTGCCAGCAGGGGACCTGGCGGGGGGAGGTACGAGCAGTACTTC. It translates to CASRGPGGGRYEQYF.